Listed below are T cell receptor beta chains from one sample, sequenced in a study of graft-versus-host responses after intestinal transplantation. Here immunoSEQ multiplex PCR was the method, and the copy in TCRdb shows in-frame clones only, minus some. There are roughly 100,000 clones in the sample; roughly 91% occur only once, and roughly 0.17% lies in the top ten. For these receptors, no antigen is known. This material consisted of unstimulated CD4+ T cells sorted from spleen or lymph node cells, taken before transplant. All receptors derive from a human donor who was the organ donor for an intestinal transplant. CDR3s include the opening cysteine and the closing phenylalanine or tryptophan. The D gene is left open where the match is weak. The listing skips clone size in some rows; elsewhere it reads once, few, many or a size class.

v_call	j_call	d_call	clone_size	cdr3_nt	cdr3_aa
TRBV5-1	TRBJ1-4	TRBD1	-	TGCGCCAGCAGCTTGGTTAGTGCAGGGGGCAGTGAAAAACTGTTTTTT	CASSLVSAGGSEKLFF
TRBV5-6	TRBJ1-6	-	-	TGTGCCAGCAGCTCGGGATTTGGATTGGGGATGAATTCACCCCTCCACTTT	CASSSGFGLGMNSPLHF
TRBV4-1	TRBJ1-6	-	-	TGCGCCAGCAGCTACTCGAGACAGTTTTACAATTCACCCCTCCACTTT	CASSYSRQFYNSPLHF
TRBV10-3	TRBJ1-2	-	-	TGTGCCATCAGTGTCGCGGGATTTGACTATGGCTACACCTTC	CAISVAGFDYGYTF
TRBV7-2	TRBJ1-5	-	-	TGTGCCAGCAGCTTAGCAGGGGGCAATCAGCCCCAGCATTTT	CASSLAGGNQPQHF
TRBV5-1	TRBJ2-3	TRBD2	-	TGCGCCAGCCAGGGGTTACTAGCGGACACAGATACGCAGTATTTT	CASQGLLADTDTQYF
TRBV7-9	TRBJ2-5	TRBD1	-	TGTGCCAGCAGTGACCCTCGACAGGGTCAAGAGACCCAGTACTTC	CASSDPRQGQETQYF
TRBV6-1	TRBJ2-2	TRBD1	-	TGTGCCAGCATGATGGACAGGGGGCGAGAGGAGCTGTTTTTT	CASMMDRGREELFF
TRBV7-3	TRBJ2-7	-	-	TGTGCCACTAATACGTCGAATTACGAGCAGTACTTC	CATNTSNYEQYF
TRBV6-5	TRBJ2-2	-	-	TGTGCCAGCAAGGGCCCGGGAAACACCGGGGAGCTGTTTTTT	CASKGPGNTGELFF
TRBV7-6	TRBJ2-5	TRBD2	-	TGTGCCAGCAGCCCTAGCGGGGCGCAAGAGACCCAGTACTTC	CASSPSGAQETQYF
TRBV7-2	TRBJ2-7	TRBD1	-	TGTGCCAGCAGCTTAGTGGGGAGGGACAGGGGTTCCGAGCAGTACTTC	CASSLVGRDRGSEQYF
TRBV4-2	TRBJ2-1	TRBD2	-	TGTGCCAGCAGCCCCACTCCTAGCGGAAGCTCCTACAATGAGCAGTTCTTC	CASSPTPSGSSYNEQFF
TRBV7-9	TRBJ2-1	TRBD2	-	TGTGCCAGCAGCTGGGGAAGCGGGGGGTCCTACAATGAGCAGTTCTTC	CASSWGSGGSYNEQFF
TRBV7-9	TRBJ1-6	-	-	TGTGCCAGCAGCTTGGGCCAGGGGCCACCCAATTCACCCCTCCACTTT	CASSLGQGPPNSPLHF
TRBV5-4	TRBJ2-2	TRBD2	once	TGTGCCAGCAGAGCGGGGCGCGGGGCCACCGGGGAGCTGTTTTTT	CASRAGRGATGELFF
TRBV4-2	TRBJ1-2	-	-	TGTGCCAGCAGCCAAGACAGGGGAGGCTACACCTTC	CASSQDRGGYTF
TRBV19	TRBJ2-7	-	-	TGTGCCAGTAGTATAAGGACAGCTACCTACGAGCAGTACTTC	CASSIRTATYEQYF
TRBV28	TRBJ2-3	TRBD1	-	TGTGCCAGCAGTTTAACAGGGGGCGCGAAGCGGGCAGATACGCAGTATTTT	CASSLTGGAKRADTQYF
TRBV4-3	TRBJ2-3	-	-	TGCGCCAGCAGCCCCCGGTTCGGGAAACCAGATACGCAGTATTTT	CASSPRFGKPDTQYF
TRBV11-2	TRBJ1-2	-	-	TGTGCCAGCAGCTTAGGGGGACTGCCCAACTATGGCTACACCTTC	CASSLGGLPNYGYTF
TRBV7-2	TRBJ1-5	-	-	TGTGCCAGCAGCTTATCCAGTCTGGAGCCCCAGCATTTT	CASSLSSLEPQHF
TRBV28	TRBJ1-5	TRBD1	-	TGTGCCAGCAGTTTGACAGGGCAATATAATCAGCCCCAGCATTTT	CASSLTGQYNQPQHF
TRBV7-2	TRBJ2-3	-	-	TGTGCCAGCAGCTTTTACACAGATACGCAGTATTTT	CASSFYTDTQYF
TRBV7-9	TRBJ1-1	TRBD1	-	TGTGCCAGCAGCGAAGGGGGCGCGAACACTGAAGCTTTCTTT	CASSEGGANTEAFF
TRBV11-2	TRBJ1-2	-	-	TGTGCCAGCAGCTTAGATCCAGGAGGACCTTATGGCTACACCTTC	CASSLDPGGPYGYTF
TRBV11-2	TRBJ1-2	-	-	TGTGCCAGCAGCTTGGGTACAGGAGTAATCTATGGCTACACCTTC	CASSLGTGVIYGYTF
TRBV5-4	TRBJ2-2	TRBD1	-	TGTGCCAGCAGCCCTAAAGGACAGGGTAGGAACACCGGGGAGCTGTTTTTT	CASSPKGQGRNTGELFF
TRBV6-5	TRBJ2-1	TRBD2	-	TGTGCCAGCAGTTACGGGGGCGGGGGGGCCAATGAGCAGTTCTTC	CASSYGGGGANEQFF
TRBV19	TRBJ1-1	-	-	TGTGCCAGTGACAACAGGGTGAACACTGAAGCTTTCTTT	CASDNRVNTEAFF
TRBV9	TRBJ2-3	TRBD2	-	TGTGCCAGCAGTAAAGATGCCGGGACTAGCGGCACAGATACGCAGTATTTT	CASSKDAGTSGTDTQYF